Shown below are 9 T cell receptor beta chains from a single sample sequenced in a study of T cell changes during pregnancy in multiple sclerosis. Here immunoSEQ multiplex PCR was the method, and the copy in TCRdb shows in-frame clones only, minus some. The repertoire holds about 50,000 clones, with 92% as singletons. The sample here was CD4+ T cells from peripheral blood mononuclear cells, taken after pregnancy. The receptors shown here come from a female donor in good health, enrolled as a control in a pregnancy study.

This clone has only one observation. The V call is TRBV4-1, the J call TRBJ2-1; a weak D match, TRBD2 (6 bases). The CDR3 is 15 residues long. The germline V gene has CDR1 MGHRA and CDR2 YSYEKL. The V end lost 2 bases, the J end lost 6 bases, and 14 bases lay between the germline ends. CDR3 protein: CASSQWRGLGNEQFF. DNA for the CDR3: TGCGCCAGCAGCCAATGGCGGGGCCTCGGCAATGAGCAGTTCTTC.

CDR3 in amino acids: CASSPPSEAPSYEQYF. DNA of the CDR3: TGTGCCAGCTCACCACCTTCGGAGGCCCCCTCCTACGAGCAGTACTTC. The V and J genes are TRBV18 and TRBJ2-7, with D possibly being TRBD2 (5 bases). Trimming stripped 0 bases from V and 0 bases from J, with 12 bases between. Per germline, CDR1 KGHSH and CDR2 LQKENI. The CDR3 is 16 amino acids.

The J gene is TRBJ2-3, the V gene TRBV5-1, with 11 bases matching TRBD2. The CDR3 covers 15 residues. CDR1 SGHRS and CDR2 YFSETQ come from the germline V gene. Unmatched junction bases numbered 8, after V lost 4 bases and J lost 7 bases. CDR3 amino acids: CASSREGTSGNTQYF. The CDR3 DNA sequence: TGCGCCAGCAGCCGCGAGGGGACTAGCGGCAATACGCAGTATTTT.

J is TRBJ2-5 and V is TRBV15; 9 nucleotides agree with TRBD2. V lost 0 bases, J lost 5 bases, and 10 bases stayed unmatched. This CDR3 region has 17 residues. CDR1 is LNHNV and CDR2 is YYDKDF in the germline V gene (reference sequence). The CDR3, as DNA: TGTGCCACCAGCAGAGATTCGGCGGGGGGGCTACGGGAGACCCAGTACTTC. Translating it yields CATSRDSAGGLRETQYF.

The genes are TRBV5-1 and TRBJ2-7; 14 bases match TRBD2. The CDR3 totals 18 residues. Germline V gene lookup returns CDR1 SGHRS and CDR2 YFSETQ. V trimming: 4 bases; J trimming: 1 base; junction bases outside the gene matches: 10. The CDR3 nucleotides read TGCGCCAGCAGCCACCGATCGACTAGCGGGAGGGGGTCCTACGAGCAGTACTTC. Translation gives CASSHRSTSGRGSYEQYF.

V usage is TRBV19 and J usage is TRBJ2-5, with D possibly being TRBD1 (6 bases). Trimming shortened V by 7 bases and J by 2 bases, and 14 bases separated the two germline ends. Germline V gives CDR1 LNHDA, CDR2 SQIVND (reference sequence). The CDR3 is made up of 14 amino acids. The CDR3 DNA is TGTGCCAGTAAACAGGGCCCCCATCAAGAGACCCAGTACTTC. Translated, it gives CASKQGPHQETQYF.

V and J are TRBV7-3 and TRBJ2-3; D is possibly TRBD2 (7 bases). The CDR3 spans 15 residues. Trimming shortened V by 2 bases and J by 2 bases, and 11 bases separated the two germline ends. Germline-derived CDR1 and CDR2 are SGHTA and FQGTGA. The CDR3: CASSLWGGFTDTQYF. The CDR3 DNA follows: TGTGCCAGCAGCTTATGGGGGGGCTTCACAGATACGCAGTATTTT.

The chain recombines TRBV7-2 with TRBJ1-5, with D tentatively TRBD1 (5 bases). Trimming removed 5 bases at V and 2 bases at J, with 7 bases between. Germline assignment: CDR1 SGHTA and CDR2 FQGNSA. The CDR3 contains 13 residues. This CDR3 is CASSVQGNQPQHF. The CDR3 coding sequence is TGTGCCAGCAGCGTACAGGGCAATCAGCCCCAGCATTTT.

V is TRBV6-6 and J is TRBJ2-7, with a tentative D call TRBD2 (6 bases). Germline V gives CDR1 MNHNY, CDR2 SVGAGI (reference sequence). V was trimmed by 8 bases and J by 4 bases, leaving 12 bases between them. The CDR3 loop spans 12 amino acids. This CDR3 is CASCGAVYEQYF. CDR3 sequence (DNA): TGTGCCAGCTGCGGGGCGGTATACGAGCAGTACTTC.